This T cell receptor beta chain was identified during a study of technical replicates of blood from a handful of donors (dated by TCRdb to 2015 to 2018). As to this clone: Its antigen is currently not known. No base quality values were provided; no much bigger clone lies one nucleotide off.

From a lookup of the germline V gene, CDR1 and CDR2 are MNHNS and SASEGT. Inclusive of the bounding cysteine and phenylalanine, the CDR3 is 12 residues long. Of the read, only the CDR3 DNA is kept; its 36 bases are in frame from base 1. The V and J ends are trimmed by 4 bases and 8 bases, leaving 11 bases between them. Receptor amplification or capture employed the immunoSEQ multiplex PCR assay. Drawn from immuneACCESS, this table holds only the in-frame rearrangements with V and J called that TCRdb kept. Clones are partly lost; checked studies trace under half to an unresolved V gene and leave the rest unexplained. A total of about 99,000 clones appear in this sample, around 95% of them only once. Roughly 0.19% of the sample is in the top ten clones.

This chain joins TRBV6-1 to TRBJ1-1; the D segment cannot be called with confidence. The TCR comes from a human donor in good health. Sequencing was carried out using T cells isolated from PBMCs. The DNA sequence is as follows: TGTGCCAGCAGTGGGGCACAGAGAGAAGCTTTCTTT. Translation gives CASSGAQREAFF.